These 16 T cell receptor beta chains originate from one sample sequenced in a study of T-cell reconstitution after alpha-beta-depleted transplantation in children. Preparation of the TCRbeta library was carried out with unique molecular identifiers. From the PCR reads, TCRdb called clonotypes with MiXCR, one entry per CDR3 protein. Counted here are some 110,000 distinct CDR3 sequences, approximately 10% occurring once; the ten biggest clones make up less than 35%. The source was PBMCs, collected before TCRalphabeta/CD19-depleted stem cell transplant. The receptor set was obtained from a boy younger than 10 with acute lymphoblastic leukemia, due to receive a stem cell transplant.

This clonotype was detected ten times or more. The J gene is TRBJ2-3, the V gene TRBV20-1; D uncertain. Germline values: CDR1 DFQATT, CDR2 SNEGSKA (reference sequence). This CDR3 region has 14 residues. The germline V and J ends were trimmed by 1 base and 0 bases, with 8 bases remaining between them. CDR3 amino acids: CSARAPGSTDTQYF. Here the CDR3 DNA reads TGCAGTGCTAGAGCCCCGGGTAGCACAGATACGCAGTATTTT.

This clonotype was detected ten times or more. This chain links TRBV5-1 with TRBJ1-4; tentative D call: TRBD1 (6 bases). Between the trimmed V and J ends, which lost 4 bases and 4 bases, there was a span of 14 bases. The CDR3 is made up of 15 amino acids. Germline V gene sequence: CDR1 SGHRS, CDR2 YFSETQ. The CDR3 bases are TGCGCCAGCAGCGCGTTCAGGGGAGTTAATGAAAAACTGTTTTTT. Translating gives CASSAFRGVNEKLFF.

The chain joins TRBV5-1 to TRBJ2-1; TRBD2 aligns across 9 bases. CDR1 is SGHRS and CDR2 is YFSETQ in the germline V gene. The ends lost 5 bases at V and 4 bases at J; junction bases unmatched: 7. The CDR3 length is 15 residues. In nucleotides, the CDR3 is TGCGCCAGCAGGGAACTAGCGGGTAATTACAATGAGCAGTTCTTC. Its translation is CASRELAGNYNEQFF.

The chain recombines TRBV5-1 with TRBJ2-1; TRBD2 matches 15 bases. Germline V CDR1 and CDR2: SGHRS, YFSETQ. This CDR3 has 17 residues. V shed 4 bases and J 10 bases; nucleotides not matched to a gene: 12. The CDR3: CASSPRTSGRGGIEQFF. In DNA, the CDR3 is TGCGCCAGCAGCCCCCGGACTAGCGGGAGGGGCGGGATAGAGCAGTTCTTC.

This clonotype has more than one count but fewer than ten. This chain links TRBV28 with TRBJ1-2; the D gene is possibly TRBD1 (6 bases). Germline CDR1 is MDHEN and CDR2 is SYDVKM. The CDR3 length is 13 residues. The V end lost 3 bases, the J end lost 8 bases, and 13 bases lay between the germline ends. The CDR3 protein is CASSLRGALGYTF. CDR3 sequence (DNA): TGTGCCAGCAGTTTGAGGGGGGCGCTCGGCTACACCTTC.

Written as DNA, the CDR3 is TGCAGTGCTAGTGGAGGACAGGCGTTAAACACCATATATTTT. It is translated as CSASGGQALNTIYF. The chain is built from TRBV20-1 and TRBJ1-3; TRBD1 matches at 7 bases. Per germline, CDR1 DFQATT and CDR2 SNEGSKA (reference sequence). V lost 3 bases to trimming and J lost 6 bases; unmatched junction nucleotides: 8. This CDR3 has 14 amino acids.

This clonotype was detected many times. CDR3 nucleotides: TGCAGTGCTCCCGGGGGAATAGCCGGGGAGACCCAGTACTTC. As protein: CSAPGGIAGETQYF. J is TRBJ2-5 and V is TRBV20-1; possibly TRBD2 for D (6 bases). CDR1 is DFQATT, CDR2 SNEGSKA, per germline (reference sequence). V dropped 5 bases and J dropped 5 bases, with 18 bases sitting between them. The CDR3 has 14 residues.

This clonotype was observed a handful of times. V usage is TRBV28 and J usage is TRBJ2-5, with 9 bases that match TRBD1. CDR1 MDHEN and CDR2 SYDVKM come from the germline V gene. The CDR3 runs to 14 residues. Trimming took 5 bases from V and 5 from J; bases not matched to a gene: 6. Here the CDR3 DNA reads TGTGCCAGCAGTCCGGACAGGGGCATTGAGACCCAGTACTTC. Amino acid sequence: CASSPDRGIETQYF.

This clonotype appeared a few times. V and J are TRBV12-3 or TRBV12-4 and TRBJ2-1; 9 nucleotides match TRBD2. Losses at the gene ends were 2 bases for V and 7 bases for J; bases not matched to a gene: 9. The CDR3 runs 16 residues. Here the CDR3 DNA reads TGTGCCAGCAGTTTATTAGCGGGAGCCCTGAGGAATGAGCAGTTCTTC. The encoded protein is CASSLLAGALRNEQFF.

In this sample, this clonotype turned up many times. V and J are TRBV5-6 and TRBJ2-1, with 10 bases that match TRBD2. Germline values: CDR1 SGHDT, CDR2 YYEEEE. The CDR3 runs 16 residues. The J segment lost 6 bases and the V segment lost 0 bases, leaving 6 bases of the junction unmatched. For the CDR3, the DNA is TGTGCCAGCAGCTTGGGGCTAGCGGGAGTTTCCAATGAGCAGTTCTTC. Translation: CASSLGLAGVSNEQFF.

The CDR3, as DNA: TGCGCCAGCAGCCAAGATGACAGGCCCGGCACTGAAGCTTTCTTT. The encoded protein is CASSQDDRPGTEAFF. This chain links TRBV4-1 with TRBJ1-1, with D possibly matching TRBD1 (6 bases). Germline V gives CDR1 MGHRA, CDR2 YSYEKL. Trimming took 0 bases from V and 4 from J, leaving 12 bases between them. The CDR3 length is 15 residues.

The genes are TRBV9 and TRBJ2-2; tentatively, D is TRBD2 (5 bases). Trimming took 0 bases from V and 7 from J, leaving 10 bases between them. CDR3 length: 14 amino acids. Germline values: CDR1 SGDLS, CDR2 YYNGEE. The CDR3 region is CASSVGGAVGELFF. In nucleotides, the CDR3 is TGTGCCAGCAGCGTAGGTGGAGCGGTCGGGGAGCTGTTTTTT.

This clonotype was observed many times. The chain combines TRBV29-1 with TRBJ2-3; no reliable D call. Germline loops: CDR1 SQVTM, CDR2 ANQGSEA. V was shortened by 6 bases and J by 3 bases, with 16 bases between the two germline ends. The CDR3 is 14 amino acids. The CDR3 here is CSVDDLRQTDTQYF. The DNA of the CDR3 is TGCAGCGTCGACGACCTTCGCCAAACAGATACGCAGTATTTT.

This chain uses TRBV19 with TRBJ2-3; TRBD1 or TRBD2 may be the D gene (7 bases each). CDR3 length: 15 amino acids. Germline CDR1 and CDR2: LNHDA and SQIVND (reference sequence). V was clipped by 7 bases and J by 5 bases, with 19 bases between them. The CDR3 bases are TGTGCCAGTAACAACGGGGGGACAGCGCAAGATACGCAGTATTTT. Translated, it gives CASNNGGTAQDTQYF.

This clonotype showed up just a few times. The chain is built from TRBV9 and TRBJ2-1; D remains unclear. The CDR3 is 12 amino acids. Trimming removed 2 bases at V and 2 bases at J, with 2 bases between. CDR1 is SGDLS and CDR2 is YYNGEE in the germline V gene. The CDR3 sequence is CASSVAYNEQFF. CDR3 in DNA: TGTGCCAGCAGCGTCGCCTACAATGAGCAGTTCTTC.

J is TRBJ1-6 and V is TRBV7-2, with TRBD1 matching 8 bases. V shed 3 bases and J 10 bases; nucleotides not matched to a gene: 5. CDR3 size: 14 residues. The germline V gene encodes CDR1 SGHTA and CDR2 FQGNSA. The CDR3, as DNA: TGTGCCAGCAGCTTGGACAGGGAGCGATCACCCCTCCACTTT. Translation gives CASSLDRERSPLHF. Variable domain in full (rest from reference TRBV7-2 and TRBJ1-6): GAGVSQSPSNKVTEKGKDVELRCDPISGHTALYWYRQSLGQGLEFLIYFQGNSAPDKSGLPSDRFSAERTGGSVSTLTIQRTQQEDSAVYLCASSLDRERSPLHFGNGTRLTVT.